Below, one T cell receptor (beta chain) is given with its context. The target antigen is unknown. An even split of each subset's genomic DNA across several immunoSEQ plates was performed. The method was immunoSEQ multiplex PCR; TCRdb's version includes in-frame clones alone and lacks a portion of them. The data contain 550,000 to 750,000 clones, around 95% of them singletons. This record comes from a study of shared clonotypes between healthy human individuals. Study-level findings and limits: Estimated richness values were generally larger in naive subsets than in memory subsets.

The naive CD8 subset, CD45RO-negative cells positively selected for CCR7, excluded terminally differentiated effector memory CD45RA+ cells. The material sequenced was naive CD8+ T cells sorted from blood. The receptor was derived from a woman in her thirties in good health.

The CDR3 DNA is TGTGCCAGCAGCTACCAACGGGGGGAGAACACTGAAGCTTTCTTT. This gives the protein CASSYQRGENTEAFF. The chain joins TRBV7-9 to TRBJ1-1, with a possible D match to TRBD1 (5 bases). CDR1 and CDR2 (germline): SEHNR, FQNEAQ (reference sequence). Trimming took off 4 bases at V and 1 base at J, with 13 bases between the two ends. The CDR3 contains 15 residues. Full variable domain (rest looked up from reference TRBV7-9 and TRBJ1-1): DTGVSQNPRHKITKRGQNVTFRCDPISEHNRLYWYRQTLGQGPEFLTYFQNEAQLEKSRLLSDRFSAERPKGSFSTLEIQRTEQGDSAMYLCASSYQRGENTEAFFGQGTRLTVV.